This T cell receptor beta chain was recorded in a study of lymphopenia after photon versus proton radiotherapy. Repertoires were generated with immunoSEQ multiplex PCR, while TCRdb's copy carries only in-frame clones and drops some. The repertoire holds around 64,000 clones, with 85% to 95% as singletons. Germline values: CDR1 SNHLY, CDR2 FYNNEI. V shed 2 bases and J shed 5 bases, with 21 bases lying between them. The CDR3 runs to 17 residues. V gene TRBV2 combines with J gene TRBJ1-2; D may be TRBD1 (6 bases). Specimen: peripheral blood, collected from a patient treated with photon-based radiotherapy. The receptor was derived from a woman in her thirties or forties with cholangiocarcinoma. The CDR3: CASSETSGRTASYGYTF. The CDR3, as DNA: TGTGCCAGCAGTGAAACCTCGGGCCGGACAGCCTCTTATGGCTACACCTTC.